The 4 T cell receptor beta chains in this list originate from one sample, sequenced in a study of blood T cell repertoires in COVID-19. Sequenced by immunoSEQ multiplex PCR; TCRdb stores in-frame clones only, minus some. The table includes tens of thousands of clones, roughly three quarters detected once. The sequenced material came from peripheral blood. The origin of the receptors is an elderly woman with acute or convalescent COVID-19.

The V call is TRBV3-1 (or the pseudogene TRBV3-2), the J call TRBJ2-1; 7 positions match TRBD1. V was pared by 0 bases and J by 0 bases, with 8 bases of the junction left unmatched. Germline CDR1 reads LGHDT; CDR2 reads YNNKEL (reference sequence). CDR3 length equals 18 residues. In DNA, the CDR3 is TGTGCCAGCAGCCAAGATCTTCGGGCAGGGGGCTCCTACAATGAGCAGTTCTTC. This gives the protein CASSQDLRAGGSYNEQFF.

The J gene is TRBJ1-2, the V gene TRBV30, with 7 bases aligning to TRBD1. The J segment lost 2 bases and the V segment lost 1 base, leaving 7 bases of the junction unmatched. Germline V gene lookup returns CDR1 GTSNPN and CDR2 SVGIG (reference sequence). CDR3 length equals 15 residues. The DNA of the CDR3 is TGTGCCTGGAGTGCGCTAACAGGGGCCAACTATGGCTACACCTTC. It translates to CAWSALTGANYGYTF.

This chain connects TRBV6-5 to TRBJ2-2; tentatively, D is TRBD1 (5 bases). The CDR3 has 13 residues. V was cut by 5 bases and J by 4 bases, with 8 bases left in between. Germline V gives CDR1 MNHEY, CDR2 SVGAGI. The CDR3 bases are TGTGCCAGCAGTCGGACATTCACCGGGGAGCTGTTTTTT. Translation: CASSRTFTGELFF.

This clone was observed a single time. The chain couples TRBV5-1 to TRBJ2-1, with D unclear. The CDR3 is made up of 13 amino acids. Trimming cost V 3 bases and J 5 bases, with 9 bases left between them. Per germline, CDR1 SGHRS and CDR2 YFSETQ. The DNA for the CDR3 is TGCGCCAGCAGCTCTGTGGCCCACAATGAGCAGTTCTTC. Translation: CASSSVAHNEQFF.